A selection of T cell receptor beta chains follows, all from one sample in a study of OX40 agonist ivuxolimab in advanced cancers. The assay was immunoSEQ multiplex PCR, and TCRdb's table has in-frame clones only and misses some. The sample yields 70,000 to 85,000 clones, 85% to 90% seen once. Sample: CD4+ or CD8+ T cells sorted from blood, taken in a trial of the OX40 agonist ivuxolimab. These receptors came from an adult with an advanced solid tumor such as melanoma, head and neck, liver or kidney cancer. Both conserved end residues are part of each CDR3. A D gene is named only where the DNA matches it firmly. Where a row states a size, it is once, few, many or the class of an expanded clone; other rows omit it.

CDR3nt,CDR3aa,d_gene,abundance,j_gene,v_gene
TGCAGCGTTGGGGGCAGGGTTACCTACGAGCAGTACTTC,CSVGGRVTYEQYF,NA,NA,TRBJ2-7,TRBV29-1
TGTGCCAGCAGCTTATGGGGACAGGAAAACGATGGAAACACCATATATTTT,CASSLWGQENDGNTIYF,TRBD1,NA,TRBJ1-3,TRBV11-2
TGTGCCAGCAGCTTCAGAGGGAACAATCAGCCCCAGCATTTT,CASSFRGNNQPQHF,NA,NA,TRBJ1-5,TRBV5-6
TGTGCCAGCGACTCTGCGGGACAGAGCTACGAGCAGTACTTC,CASDSAGQSYEQYF,NA,NA,TRBJ2-7,TRBV5-6
TGTGCCAGCAGTTCCCGGCACTCTGGGGGCGGGTACGAGCAGTACTTC,CASSSRHSGGGYEQYF,NA,NA,TRBJ2-7,TRBV27
TGTGCCAGCAGCCAACGCGATAGCGGGAGCTCCTACGAGCAGTACTTC,CASSQRDSGSSYEQYF,TRBD2,few,TRBJ2-7,TRBV4-2
TGTGCCAGCAGTTTATTGGCTAGCGGGACGGAGCAGTACTTC,CASSLLASGTEQYF,TRBD2,NA,TRBJ2-7,TRBV27
TGTGCCAGCAGCCAATTGACAGGGAGGTACCAAGAGACCCAGTACTTC,CASSQLTGRYQETQYF,NA,NA,TRBJ2-5,TRBV14
TGTGCCAGCAGCCCCCGAGACACTGAAGCTTTCTTT,CASSPRDTEAFF,NA,NA,TRBJ1-1,TRBV6-6
TGCGCCAGCAGTGCCCCTGACGAGGCAGATACGCAGTATTTT,CASSAPDEADTQYF,NA,NA,TRBJ2-3,TRBV10-1
TGTGCCAGCAGTTCGACAGGAAACACTGAAGCTTTCTTT,CASSSTGNTEAFF,NA,NA,TRBJ1-1,TRBV7-3
TGCGCCAGCAGCCAGGCTGACATGGGACTAGCGGGAGCGAATGAGCAGTTCTTC,CASSQADMGLAGANEQFF,TRBD2,once,TRBJ2-1,TRBV4-1
TGTGCCAGCAGTGAAGCGTTTAGGGTGACTGAAGCTTTCTTT,CASSEAFRVTEAFF,NA,once,TRBJ1-1,TRBV6-1
TGTGCCAGCAGCGTAGGTCCCCTTAACTATGGCTACACCTTC,CASSVGPLNYGYTF,NA,NA,TRBJ1-2,TRBV9
TGTGCCAGTAGAGACCACGGGACAGCGGGTGGAGATACGCAGTATTTT,CASRDHGTAGGDTQYF,NA,NA,TRBJ2-3,TRBV19
TGTGCCATCAGTGAGGCAGTAACGGGAGAGGGGACCCAGTACTTC,CAISEAVTGEGTQYF,NA,many,TRBJ2-5,TRBV10-3
TGTGCCAGCAGCCCGGACAGGGGTAATGAGCAGTTCTTC,CASSPDRGNEQFF,TRBD1,NA,TRBJ2-1,TRBV11-3
TGTGCCAGCAGCTTCCCCGACGGCCAATACTATGGCTACACCTTC,CASSFPDGQYYGYTF,NA,NA,TRBJ1-2,TRBV7-9
TGCGCCAGCAGCCAAACAGGGAGCGGAAACACCATATATTTT,CASSQTGSGNTIYF,NA,NA,TRBJ1-3,TRBV5-1
TGTGCCAGCAGTGAAGGGTCCCAGAGAGAAGAGACCCAGTACTTC,CASSEGSQREETQYF,NA,NA,TRBJ2-5,TRBV2
TGTGCCAGCAGTCAGGGTTTTAGCAATCAGCCCCAGCATTTT,CASSQGFSNQPQHF,NA,NA,TRBJ1-5,TRBV6-5
TGTGCCAGCAGCTTCTCAGGGGACCGCTCCTACGAGCAGTACTTC,CASSFSGDRSYEQYF,NA,NA,TRBJ2-7,TRBV7-2
TGTGCCAGCAGCCAGAATCTCCCCACAGACTATGGCTACACCTTC,CASSQNLPTDYGYTF,NA,NA,TRBJ1-2,TRBV4-2
TGTGCCAGCAGCTTAGTTTGGGACTCCTCCTACAATGAGCAGTTCTTC,CASSLVWDSSYNEQFF,NA,few,TRBJ2-1,TRBV11-2
TGCAGCGGTCTCGGGGGGAGCTCCTACAATGAGCAGTTCTTC,CSGLGGSSYNEQFF,TRBD2,once,TRBJ2-1,TRBV29-1
TGTGCCAGCCGACTCGAAGGGGCGACCTACGAGCAGTACTTC,CASRLEGATYEQYF,NA,NA,TRBJ2-7,TRBV5-6
TGTGCCAGCAGATATTCCCCGGACAGCACCTACGAGCAGTACTTC,CASRYSPDSTYEQYF,NA,NA,TRBJ2-7,TRBV28
TGTGCCAGCAGTCGAGGGACACCGCTCTCCTACAATGAGCAGTTCTTC,CASSRGTPLSYNEQFF,NA,NA,TRBJ2-1,TRBV7-9
TGTGCCAGCATCAGGGACAGGTCCCAAGAGACCCAGTACTTC,CASIRDRSQETQYF,TRBD1,few,TRBJ2-5,TRBV6-1
TGTGCCAGCAGAGGGAGGGCCGATCAGCCCCAGCATTTT,CASRGRADQPQHF,NA,NA,TRBJ1-5,TRBV6-5
TGTGCCAGCAGCCTCAGGGATCTGAACACTGAAGCTTTCTTT,CASSLRDLNTEAFF,NA,few,TRBJ1-1,TRBV28
TGTGCCAGCAGTTACTTGGGGGGTAACACTGAAGCTTTCTTT,CASSYLGGNTEAFF,NA,NA,TRBJ1-1,TRBV6-6
TGCAGCGTTGGGGGGGCCTTTGGCACTGAAGCTTTCTTT,CSVGGAFGTEAFF,NA,NA,TRBJ1-1,TRBV29-1
TGTGCCAGCAGTTACGCCGGAACGGAATATGGCTACACCTTC,CASSYAGTEYGYTF,NA,NA,TRBJ1-2,TRBV6-6
TGTGCCAGCAGTTTATCGAGGGGGTGGGGCTTTAACACTGAAGCTTTCTTT,CASSLSRGWGFNTEAFF,NA,once,TRBJ1-1,TRBV27
TGCGCCAGCAGCTGGGGGGACAGGACGAACACTGAAGCTTTCTTT,CASSWGDRTNTEAFF,TRBD1,NA,TRBJ1-1,TRBV5-1
TGTGCCAGCAGCCTGGGACAAAACACTGAAGCTTTCTTT,CASSLGQNTEAFF,NA,NA,TRBJ1-1,TRBV7-8
TGCGCCAGCAGCTCCCCCGGCGGCAACACCGGGGAGCTGTTTTTT,CASSSPGGNTGELFF,NA,once,TRBJ2-2,TRBV5-1
TGTGCCAGCAGCGTGACCCCGTTAGAGACCCAGTACTTC,CASSVTPLETQYF,NA,NA,TRBJ2-5,TRBV9